These 24 T cell receptor beta chains came from one sample sequenced in a study of cytomegalovirus exposure and HLA in healthy donors. In the PCR, 60 Vbeta and 13 Jbeta primers were used. TCRdb's copy holds only in-frame clones and misses some; the assay was immunoSEQ multiplex PCR. The sample includes about 74,000 clones. Sequenced input: PBMCs. The receptors were sampled from a female donor in good health and CMV-seropositive.

CDR3 in amino acids: CASSATQGAGGYTF. The CDR3 region has the DNA TGTGCCAGCAGTGCAACACAGGGGGCGGGGGGCTACACCTTC. The chain has TRBV2 and TRBJ1-2; TRBD1 aligns across 9 bases. Germline assignment: CDR1 SNHLY and CDR2 FYNNEI. This CDR3 is 14 amino acids long. Trimming took 4 bases from V and 8 from J; bases not matched to a gene: 8.

The chain uses TRBV4-1 and TRBJ2-1; a possible D gene is TRBD1 (6 bases). Germline values: CDR1 MGHRA, CDR2 YSYEKL. The germline V and J ends were trimmed by 4 bases and 4 bases, with 11 bases remaining between them. The CDR3 is 14 residues long. The CDR3 region is CASSRNTGYNEQFF. The CDR3 nucleotides read TGCGCCAGCAGCCGAAATACAGGGTACAATGAGCAGTTCTTC.

The chain joins TRBV28 to TRBJ1-2; TRBD1 agrees at 8 bases. V dropped 5 bases and J dropped 1; count of bases not matched to a gene: 12. The germline V gene has CDR1 MDHEN and CDR2 SYDVKM. The CDR3 contains 17 residues. The CDR3 spells CASSPGRTGNLNYGYTF. The CDR3 nucleotides read TGTGCCAGCAGTCCGGGCCGGACAGGGAACCTTAACTATGGCTACACCTTC.

The genes are TRBV4-3 and TRBJ1-2, with D tentatively TRBD1 (6 bases). The CDR3 is 15 residues long. Per germline, CDR1 LGHNA and CDR2 YSLEER. Deletions cut 4 bases from V and 2 bases from J, with 14 bases between. CDR3 coding DNA: TGCGCCAGCAGCCTGGAGACAGGAGAGAACTATGGCTACACCTTC. This encodes CASSLETGENYGYTF.

The chain recombines TRBV7-9 with TRBJ2-6; D is possibly TRBD1 (6 bases). V lost 5 bases, J lost 0 bases, and 17 bases lay in between. CDR1 and CDR2 from the germline V gene are SEHNR and FQNEAQ (reference sequence). The CDR3 covers 18 residues. The CDR3 nucleotides read TGTGCCAGCAGCCGAGGACAGTCCCTTCGCTCTGGGGCCAACGTCCTGACTTTC. Its protein is CASSRGQSLRSGANVLTF.

In DNA, the CDR3 is TGTGCCAGCAGCTTTTCGGGGGTTGGGGCTGAAGCTTTCTTT. This sequence encodes CASSFSGVGAEAFF. The chain has TRBV7-9 and TRBJ1-1, with D possibly being TRBD1 (5 bases). Deletions cut 3 bases from V and 6 bases from J, with 14 bases between. The length of the CDR3 is 14 residues. The germline V gene encodes CDR1 SEHNR and CDR2 FQNEAQ (reference sequence).

The rearrangement uses TRBV28 and TRBJ1-2; 7 positions match TRBD1. The germline V gene has CDR1 MDHEN and CDR2 SYDVKM. The CDR3 totals 13 residues. The V segment lost 7 bases and the J segment 5 bases; nucleotides outside the gene matches: 7. The CDR3 loop reads CASILNRGYGYTF. Here the CDR3 DNA reads TGTGCCAGCATTCTCAACAGGGGTTATGGCTACACCTTC.

This chain links TRBV11-2 with TRBJ2-1; 9 positions match TRBD2. J lost 2 bases, V lost 1 base, and 3 bases had no gene match. CDR1 and CDR2 (germline): SGHAT, FQNNGV. CDR3 length equals 16 residues. CDR3 coding DNA: TGTGCCAGCAGCTTAGGGTTAGCGGGGGCCTACAATGAGCAGTTCTTC. Translated: CASSLGLAGAYNEQFF.

This chain uses TRBV9 with TRBJ1-6; 7 bases are shared with TRBD1. Germline assignment: CDR1 SGDLS and CDR2 YYNGEE. With V trimmed by 3 bases and J by 6 bases, 3 bases remained unmatched. This CDR3 spans 14 amino acids. CDR3 loop: CASSAQGGNSPLHF. The CDR3, as DNA: TGTGCCAGCAGCGCCCAGGGGGGTAATTCACCCCTCCACTTT. Full variable domain (rest looked up from reference TRBV9 and TRBJ1-6): DSGVTQTPKHLITATGQRVTLRCSPRSGDLSVYWYQQSLDQGLQFLIQYYNGEERAKGNILERFSAQQFPDLHSELNLSSLELGDSALYFCASSAQGGNSPLHFGNGTRLTVT.

V gene TRBV27 combines with J gene TRBJ2-7; D might be TRBD1 (6 bases). Trimming shortened V by 6 bases and J by 4 bases, and 19 bases separated the two germline ends. This CDR3 has 15 residues. The V gene's germline CDR1 is MNHEY and CDR2 SMNVEV (reference sequence). This CDR3 reads CASSPSGRGPYEQYF. CDR3 coding DNA: TGTGCCAGCAGCCCCTCCGGCAGGGGCCCATACGAGCAGTACTTC.

The gene calls are TRBV5-1 and TRBJ1-1; D might be TRBD1 (5 bases). Trimming removed 0 bases at V and 5 bases at J, with 14 bases between. This CDR3 comprises 15 residues. The germline CDR1 and CDR2 sequences are SGHRS and YFSETQ. Here the CDR3 DNA reads TGCGCCAGCAGCTTGGGACAGACATTGAGGACTGAAGCTTTCTTT. It yields the protein CASSLGQTLRTEAFF.

The chain combines TRBV2 with TRBJ1-4; D ambiguous. Trimming removed 1 base from V and 8 bases from J, with 14 bases in between. The length of the CDR3 is 15 residues. Germline CDR1 SNHLY, CDR2 FYNNEI. CDR3 region: CASSEDSTRGEKLFF. CDR3 nucleotide sequence: TGTGCCAGCAGTGAAGACTCGACCAGAGGAGAAAAACTGTTTTTT.

This chain joins TRBV7-2 and TRBJ2-7; possibly TRBD2 for D (6 bases). CDR1 SGHTA and CDR2 FQGNSA come from the germline V gene. Trimming stripped 5 bases from V and 6 bases from J, with 23 bases between. This CDR3 is 16 amino acids long. CDR3 in amino acids: CASSQRVGRGIGEQYF. The DNA for the CDR3 is TGTGCCAGCAGCCAAAGAGTAGGACGGGGGATCGGCGAGCAGTACTTC.

The J gene is TRBJ1-2, the V gene TRBV7-6; 9 bases are a match to TRBD1. Germline assignment: CDR1 SGHVS and CDR2 FNYEAQ. This CDR3 spans 18 amino acids. The junction had 10 bases not matched to a gene; V was cut back by 0 bases and J by 2 bases. The CDR3 is CASSLARLGQGVNYGYTF. The CDR3 nucleotides are TGTGCCAGCAGCTTAGCGCGTTTGGGACAGGGTGTGAACTATGGCTACACCTTC. The full variable domain, its missing parts supplied by reference TRBV7-6 and TRBJ1-2, is GAGVSQSPRYKVTKRGQDVALRCDPISGHVSLYWYRQALGQGPEFLTYFNYEAQQDKSGLPNDRFSAERPEGSISTLTIQRTEQRDSAMYRCASSLARLGQGVNYGYTFGSGTRLTVV.

This chain links TRBV27 with TRBJ2-3; the match to TRBD2 covers 11 bases. This CDR3 contains 16 residues. The J segment lost 8 bases and the V segment lost 5 bases, leaving 12 bases of the junction unmatched. Germline CDR1 MNHEY, CDR2 SMNVEV (reference sequence). In DNA form, the CDR3 reads TGTGCCAGCAGTACAAAGCTAGCGGGGGGCGGGGGTACGCAGTATTTT. Protein product: CASSTKLAGGGGTQYF.

V usage is TRBV6-4 and J usage is TRBJ2-7, with a possible D match to TRBD1 (5 bases). Trimming pared 6 bases from V and 3 bases from J, leaving 12 bases between. Per germline, CDR1 MRHNA and CDR2 SNTAGT. The CDR3 is 13 amino acids. CDR3: CASSREISYEQYF. CDR3 in DNA: TGTGCCAGCAGCAGGGAAATAAGCTACGAGCAGTACTTC.

This chain uses TRBV18 with TRBJ2-7; 7 bases map to TRBD1. Germline loops: CDR1 KGHSH, CDR2 LQKENI. The CDR3 contains 15 residues. V dropped 3 bases and J dropped 5; count of bases not matched to a gene: 10. CDR3: CASSPTTGWTHEQYF. In DNA, the CDR3 is TGTGCCAGCTCACCCACGACAGGGTGGACCCACGAGCAGTACTTC.

The chain has TRBV21-1 and TRBJ1-1. TRBV21-1 is termed a pseudogene. The CDR3 has 13 amino acids. The CDR3 sequence is CASSKGRYDVAFF. The CDR3 nucleotides are TGTGCCAGCAGCAAAGGGCGGTACGACGTAGCTTTCTTT.

The genes are TRBV18 and TRBJ1-2, with 8 nucleotides matching TRBD1. The CDR3 consists of 15 residues. Trimming took 3 bases from V and 8 from J; bases not matched to a gene: 11. The germline V gene has CDR1 KGHSH and CDR2 LQKENI. The CDR3 DNA sequence: TGTGCCAGCTCACCCCGAGATATGACAGGGGACGGCTACACCTTC. As protein: CASSPRDMTGDGYTF. Full variable domain (outside the CDR3, taken from reference TRBV18 and TRBJ1-2): NAGVMQNPRHLVRRRGQEARLRCSPMKGHSHVYWYRQLPEEGLKFMVYLQKENIIDESGMPKERFSAEFPKEGPSILRIQQVVRGDSAAYFCASSPRDMTGDGYTFGSGTRLTVV.

The V and J genes are TRBV7-2 and TRBJ1-1; 8 bases are shared with TRBD1. Germline V gene lookup returns CDR1 SGHTA and CDR2 FQGNSA. Germline trimming cut 4 bases from V and 4 bases from J; bases unmatched to any gene: 8. This CDR3 comprises 15 residues. The CDR3 DNA sequence: TGTGCCAGCAGCTCCGGACAGGGAAGTAGCACTGAAGCTTTCTTT. Its protein is CASSSGQGSSTEAFF. Complete variable domain (other parts from reference TRBV7-2 and TRBJ1-1): GAGVSQSPSNKVTEKGKDVELRCDPISGHTALYWYRQSLGQGLEFLIYFQGNSAPDKSGLPSDRFSAERTGGSVSTLTIQRTQQEDSAVYLCASSSGQGSSTEAFFGQGTRLTVV.

This chain uses TRBV7-6 with TRBJ1-1; D is uncertain. Between the trimmed V and J ends, which lost 0 bases and 1 base, there was a span of 9 bases. The length of the CDR3 is 15 residues. Per germline, CDR1 SGHVS and CDR2 FNYEAQ. CDR3 sequence: CASSLAGGGNTEAFF. The CDR3 DNA reads TGTGCCAGCAGCTTAGCGGGAGGTGGGAACACTGAAGCTTTCTTT.

The chain employs TRBV5-1 and TRBJ2-1; 13 nucleotides match TRBD2. This CDR3 comprises 15 residues. Germline V gives CDR1 SGHRS, CDR2 YFSETQ. J was trimmed by 5 bases and V by 2 bases; bases with no gene match: 1. DNA of the CDR3: TGCGCCAGCAGCTTACTAGCGGGAGGGCACAATGAGCAGTTCTTC. Its translation: CASSLLAGGHNEQFF. The whole variable domain, filled in from reference TRBV5-1 and TRBJ2-1, reads KAGVTQTPRYLIKTRGQQVTLSCSPISGHRSVSWYQQTPGQGLQFLFEYFSETQRNKGNFPGRFSGRQFSNSRSEMNVSTLELGDSALYLCASSLLAGGHNEQFFGPGTRLTVL.

This chain joins TRBV5-6 and TRBJ1-1, with a tentative D call TRBD1 (5 bases). Germline CDR1 and CDR2: SGHDT and YYEEEE. The V end lost 4 bases, the J end lost 1 base, and 17 bases lay between the germline ends. The CDR3 has 16 amino acids. In DNA, the CDR3 is TGTGCCAGCAGCCCCCCGGGAGGGGCCAAGAACACTGAAGCTTTCTTT. Translating gives CASSPPGGAKNTEAFF.

This chain connects TRBV29-1 to TRBJ1-2; the match to TRBD1 covers 9 bases. Per germline, CDR1 SQVTM and CDR2 ANQGSEA. Trimming cost V 2 bases and J 5 bases; bases outside gene matches: 3. This CDR3 is 13 amino acids long. CDR3 nucleotides: TGCAGCGTTGAAAGGGGACAGGGATATGGCTACACCTTC. It translates to CSVERGQGYGYTF. Full variable domain (outside the CDR3, taken from reference TRBV29-1 and TRBJ1-2): SAVISQKPSRDICQRGTSLTIQCQVDSQVTMMFWYRQQPGQSLTLIATANQGSEATYESGFVIDKFPISRPNLTFSTLTVSNMSPEDSSIYLCSVERGQGYGYTFGSGTRLTVV.